This TCR beta chain comes out of a study of blood T cell repertoires in COVID-19. Study background: COVID-19 samples, acute and convalescent, were from the United States, Italy and Spain. From T cells, B-cell-depleted T cells, or PBMCs came the material, which was cDNA or gDNA.

A few counts support this clone. Original processing methods: Reference gene primer amplification gave nucleated cell count estimates. This table comes from immunoSEQ multiplex PCR, and its TCRdb copy is limited to in-frame clones, with some not included. The V and J calls and the clone size are those of that table, but D and trimming were determined from the DNA. The sample includes about 140,000 clones, 84% of them seen just once. Germline V gene data show CDR1 as SNHLY and CDR2 as FYNNEI. V gave up 3 bases and J gave up 4 bases, with 6 bases separating them. There are 12 residues in the CDR3. The origin of this receptor is a woman of 80 years or more in a cohort sampled during active or convalescent COVID-19. The sequenced sample was peripheral blood. The J gene is TRBJ1-2, the V gene TRBV2; D ambiguous. CDR3 in DNA: TGTGCCAGCAGTGACAGAACCTATGGCTACACCTTC. It is translated as CASSDRTYGYTF.